These 30 T cell receptor beta chains were sequenced from one sample in a study of T-cell reconstitution after alpha-beta-depleted transplantation in children (TCRdb year 2016). The library came from PCR. These reads were obtained on an Illumina HiSeq 2500. To normalize quantification of the TCRbeta repertoire, the TCR libraries were built with molecular barcoding that relied on unique molecular identifiers. TCRdb reprocessing: public reads trimmed at Q25 with fastp, clones called with MiXCR, in-frame beta chains kept. Merged by CDR3 protein, the rows form single entries marked with the most common genes and DNA. The sample yields around 87,000 distinct CDR3 sequences; roughly 8.8% were counted once. The ten largest clones capture roughly 6.9% of the sample. The specimen comprised PBMCs from the stem cell graft donor, sampled from the stem cell graft. All receptors derive from a human donor who donated a stem cell graft to a child with congenital amegakaryocytic thrombocytopenia.

This clonotype was recorded at least ten times. The chain has TRBV2 and TRBJ2-3; D is uncertain. Germline V lookup: CDR1 SNHLY, CDR2 FYNNEI. The CDR3 sequence is 12 residues long. V lost 7 bases and J 3 bases, leaving 8 bases between the germline ends. The CDR3 coding sequence is TGTGCCAGCAAAACCCTTACAGATACGCAGTATTTT. Translating gives CASKTLTDTQYF.

This clonotype showed up many times. The J gene is TRBJ2-5, the V gene TRBV5-6; 9 bases are shared with TRBD1. V lost 0 bases and J lost 1; bases outside the gene matches: 10. This CDR3 is 18 amino acids long. CDR1 is SGHDT and CDR2 is YYEEEE in the germline V gene. As DNA, the CDR3 is TGTGCCAGCAGCTTGGAATACAGGGGGCTTTTGGTCCAAGAGACCCAGTACTTC. It translates to CASSLEYRGLLVQETQYF.

There are many counts of this clonotype. The chain is built from TRBV20-1 and TRBJ2-1; 9 bases agree with TRBD2. The CDR3 runs 14 residues. In germline, CDR1 is DFQATT, CDR2 SNEGSKA (reference sequence). Trimming took 3 bases from V and 6 from J; bases not matched to a gene: 6. CDR3: CSASSPSGTNEQFF. The CDR3 DNA reads TGCAGTGCTAGCTCGCCTAGCGGGACCAATGAGCAGTTCTTC.

This clonotype occurred many times. The chain has TRBV6-5 and TRBJ1-1, with 8 nucleotides matching TRBD1. The trim removed 6 bases at V and 4 bases at J, leaving 7 bases unmatched. The length of the CDR3 is 14 residues. CDR1 and CDR2 from the germline V gene are MNHEY and SVGAGI. Written as DNA, the CDR3 is TGTGCCAGCAGGCCCCCTACAGGGGGCACTGAAGCTTTCTTT. Protein product: CASRPPTGGTEAFF.

Ten or more counts support this clonotype. The chain employs TRBV7-2 and TRBJ2-1, with no clear D. V was clipped by 5 bases and J by 0 bases, with 5 bases between them. CDR1 and CDR2 (germline): SGHTA, FQGNSA. The CDR3 spans 13 residues. The CDR3 region has the DNA TGTGCCAGCAGCGGGTTCTCCTACAATGAGCAGTTCTTC. It specifies CASSGFSYNEQFF.

This clonotype was detected many times. This chain links TRBV29-1 with TRBJ2-2; TRBD1 matches 9 bases. Unmatched junction bases numbered 5, after V lost 6 bases and J lost 3 bases. The CDR3 sequence is 14 residues long. Germline lookup yields CDR1 SQVTM and CDR2 ANQGSEA. CDR3 residues: CSVARDRDTGELFF. CDR3 coding DNA: TGCAGCGTGGCCCGGGACAGGGACACCGGGGAGCTGTTTTTT.

This clonotype was observed many times. The V and J genes are TRBV20-1 and TRBJ2-7; 10 positions agree with TRBD2. CDR1 and CDR2 from the germline V gene are DFQATT and SNEGSKA (reference sequence). J lost 4 bases, V lost 1 base, and 4 bases had no gene match. The CDR3 has 14 amino acids. CDR3 in DNA: TGCAGTGCTAGAGTCCTAGCGGGAGCTTACGAGCAGTACTTC. The encoded protein is CSARVLAGAYEQYF.

V and J are TRBV2 and TRBJ2-5, with D uncertain. Between the trimmed V and J ends, which lost 3 bases and 7 bases, there was a span of 6 bases. The CDR3 totals 11 residues. Germline CDR1 is SNHLY and CDR2 is FYNNEI. The chain's CDR3 is CASSEMRTQYF. The CDR3 DNA follows: TGTGCCAGCAGTGAGATGCGGACCCAGTACTTC.

The chain carries TRBV5-1 and TRBJ2-1; D may match TRBD1 or TRBD2 (5 bases each). V was trimmed by 4 bases and J by 1 base, leaving 15 bases between them. This CDR3 spans 16 amino acids. Germline V gives CDR1 SGHRS, CDR2 YFSETQ. The CDR3 DNA sequence: TGCGCCAGCAGCATCTGGGACGGAAGTTCCTACAATGAGCAGTTCTTC. It codes for CASSIWDGSSYNEQFF.

There are many counts of this clonotype. The rearrangement uses TRBV6-5 and TRBJ1-1; D is unresolved. Germline assignment: CDR1 MNHEY and CDR2 SVGAGI. The CDR3 extends over 16 amino acids. Trimming cost V 2 bases and J 1 base, with 14 bases left between them. The CDR3 reads CASSYPHDVGNTEAFF. In nucleotides, the CDR3 is TGTGCCAGCAGTTACCCCCACGACGTGGGGAACACTGAAGCTTTCTTT.

This clonotype was seen ten or more times. J is TRBJ2-5 and V is TRBV20-1, with 10 bases that match TRBD2. The CDR3 sequence is 16 residues long. With V trimmed by 0 bases and J by 1 base, 5 bases remained unmatched. CDR1 DFQATT and CDR2 SNEGSKA come from the germline V gene (reference sequence). DNA for the CDR3: TGCAGTGCTAGAGATACCCTAGCGGGGGCCCAAGAGACCCAGTACTTC. It yields the protein CSARDTLAGAQETQYF.

Details on this clonotype: This sequence may be a read error, since a much larger clone differs from it by one base. The J gene is TRBJ2-3, the V gene TRBV5-1, with TRBD2 identical over 9 bases. CDR1 and CDR2 (germline): SGHRS, YFSETQ. This CDR3 region has 18 residues. DNA of the CDR3: TGCGCCAGCAGCTTGATTCCAGCGGGAGGTGCTGTCACAGATACGGAGTATTTT. Protein sequence: CASSLIPAGGAVTDTEYF.

The rearrangement links TRBV5-5 to TRBJ1-5; no reliable D call. Germline values: CDR1 SGHKS, CDR2 YYEKEE (reference sequence). CDR3 length equals 14 residues. Deletions cut 4 bases from V and 6 bases from J, with 14 bases between. The CDR3 here is CASSPLGVVQPQHF. CDR3 nucleotide sequence: TGTGCCAGCAGCCCTCTCGGGGTGGTTCAGCCCCAGCATTTT.

This clonotype has a count of ten or more. The chain has TRBV20-1 and TRBJ2-7; D gene unclear. V was shortened by 5 bases and J by 5 bases, with 19 bases between the two germline ends. CDR3 length: 14 amino acids. From germline, CDR1 is DFQATT and CDR2 SNEGSKA (reference sequence). In DNA, the CDR3 is TGCAGTGCTTTCGATCCTGCACGTCTCCACGAGCAGTACTTC. This codes for CSAFDPARLHEQYF.

This clonotype was observed many times. The CDR3 is CSAIEGGGNTEAFF. CDR3 sequence (DNA): TGCAGTGCAATAGAAGGGGGGGGGAACACTGAAGCTTTCTTT. V usage is TRBV20-1 and J usage is TRBJ1-1; D perhaps matches TRBD1 (6 bases). Germline CDR1 is DFQATT and CDR2 is SNEGSKA (reference sequence). The CDR3 length is 14 residues. The germline V and J ends were trimmed by 6 bases and 1 base, with 15 bases remaining between them.

This clonotype was detected ten times or more. This chain joins TRBV20-1 and TRBJ2-1; D might be TRBD1 (8 bases). Trimming removed 6 bases at V and 6 bases at J, with 21 bases between. Germline V lookup: CDR1 DFQATT, CDR2 SNEGSKA (reference sequence). This CDR3 spans 15 amino acids. For the CDR3, the DNA is TGCAGTGCCACAGGGGGGGCAGTTTTATTCAATGAGCAGTTCTTC. Amino acids: CSATGGAVLFNEQFF.

This clonotype was seen repeatedly, ten times or more. The chain employs TRBV20-1 and TRBJ2-3; maybe TRBD2 (6 bases). V was shortened by 5 bases and J by 0 bases, with 12 bases between the two germline ends. In germline, CDR1 is DFQATT, CDR2 SNEGSKA (reference sequence). CDR3 length: 14 amino acids. The DNA of the CDR3 is TGCAGTGCTGGGGACTGGGCCAGCACAGATACGCAGTATTTT. Amino acids: CSAGDWASTDTQYF.

This clonotype is medium-sized (0.01 to 0.1%) in the sample. The chain carries TRBV29-1 and TRBJ1-1, with D uncertain. The CDR3 contains 13 residues. V lost 5 bases to trimming and J lost 2 bases, with 12 bases between them. Germline V gene data show CDR1 as SQVTM and CDR2 as ANQGSEA. This CDR3 reads CSVRTESNTEAFF. The DNA of the CDR3 is TGCAGCGTTCGCACAGAATCTAACACTGAAGCTTTCTTT.

There are many counts of this clonotype. This rearrangement joins TRBV5-8 to TRBJ2-1; 10 nucleotides agree with TRBD2. Losses at the gene ends were 4 bases for V and 3 bases for J; bases not matched to a gene: 4. The CDR3 has 15 amino acids. Looked up from germline, CDR1 is SGHTS and CDR2 is YDEGEE. CDR3 nucleotide sequence: TGTGCCAGCAGCCGGACTAGCGGAATCTACAATGAGCAGTTCTTC. This encodes CASSRTSGIYNEQFF. Together with reference TRBV5-8 and TRBJ2-1, the CDR3 gives the full variable domain: EAGVTQSPTHLIKTRGQQATLRCSPISGHTSVYWYQQALGLGLQFLLWYDEGEERNRGNFPPRFSGRQFPNYSSELNVNALELEDSALYLCASSRTSGIYNEQFFGPGTRLTVL.

The rearrangement joins TRBV18 to TRBJ1-2; 7 bases are shared with TRBD1. CDR1 is KGHSH and CDR2 is LQKENI in the germline V gene. Germline trimming cut 2 bases from V and 7 bases from J; bases unmatched to any gene: 7. The CDR3 runs 14 residues. This chain's CDR3 is CASSPAAGGSGYTF. The CDR3 DNA follows: TGTGCCAGCTCACCAGCGGCAGGGGGAAGTGGCTACACCTTC.

In regard to this clonotype: A much larger clonotype is one base distant, so this may be a read error. The CDR3 loop is CASSLGTSGRKNSQYF. CDR3 bases: TGTGCCAGCAGTTTGGGGACTAGCGGGCGCAAAAACAGTCAGTACTTC. The chain recombines TRBV12-3 or TRBV12-4 with TRBJ2-4, with TRBD2 identical over 12 bases. The CDR3 consists of 16 residues.

This clonotype was counted at least ten times. The chain carries TRBV20-1 and TRBJ2-7; 7 positions match TRBD2. J was trimmed by 3 bases and V by 3 bases; bases with no gene match: 14. The germline gives CDR1 DFQATT, CDR2 SNEGSKA (reference sequence). The CDR3 has 16 amino acids. The CDR3 loop is CSARTGSGGNSYEQYF. DNA of the CDR3: TGCAGTGCTAGGACGGGTTCGGGGGGAAATAGCTACGAGCAGTACTTC.

This clonotype was recorded many times. This chain links TRBV5-1 with TRBJ2-3; 7 bases fit TRBD2. The germline V gene encodes CDR1 SGHRS and CDR2 YFSETQ. The CDR3 extends over 15 amino acids. The J segment lost 2 bases and the V segment lost 2 bases, leaving 5 bases of the junction unmatched. In DNA form, the CDR3 reads TGCGCCAGCAGCTTCCGGGACTATGACACAGATACGCAGTATTTT. Its translation is CASSFRDYDTDTQYF.

Many counts were recorded for this clonotype. CDR3 loop: CASIEGGPLNTEAFF. Written as DNA, the CDR3 is TGTGCCAGCATCGAGGGGGGCCCCTTGAACACTGAAGCTTTCTTT. V gene TRBV2 combines with J gene TRBJ1-1; a weak D match, TRBD1 (6 bases). The CDR3 is 15 amino acids. Deletions cut 7 bases from V and 0 bases from J, with 15 bases between. From germline, CDR1 is SNHLY and CDR2 FYNNEI.

A few counts support this clonotype. V usage is TRBV3-1 and J usage is TRBJ2-2, with 7 bases identical to TRBD2. This CDR3 contains 15 residues. Trimming took 2 bases from V and 6 from J; bases not matched to a gene: 6. Germline loops: CDR1 LGHDT, CDR2 YNNKEL (reference sequence). CDR3 sequence reads: CASSQLLGGAGELFF. The CDR3 DNA reads as TGTGCCAGCAGCCAACTACTGGGGGGGGCCGGGGAGCTGTTTTTT.

This clonotype was picked up many times. The chain couples TRBV12-3 or TRBV12-4 to TRBJ2-2; the match to TRBD2 covers 14 bases. There are 17 residues in the CDR3. The V gene end was trimmed by 6 bases and the J gene end by 3 bases; junction bases not matched to a gene: 6. The CDR3: CASRPGLAGVYTGELFF. Written as DNA, the CDR3 is TGTGCCAGCAGGCCGGGACTAGCGGGAGTTTACACCGGGGAGCTGTTTTTT.

This clonotype showed up many times. The rearrangement links TRBV7-9 to TRBJ2-7; D is unresolved. Trimming pared 1 base from V and 3 bases from J, leaving 7 bases between. Germline CDR1 and CDR2: SEHNR and FQNEAQ (reference sequence). The CDR3 loop spans 13 amino acids. CDR3 DNA: TGTGCCAGCAGCTTAGATCATGGCTACGAGCAGTACTTC. Its translation is CASSLDHGYEQYF.

This clonotype was detected only a few times. The rearrangement links TRBV3-1 to TRBJ2-2; D may be TRBD1 (6 bases). The CDR3 sequence is 15 residues long. CDR1 is LGHDT, CDR2 YNNKEL, per germline (reference sequence). The V and J ends lost 4 bases and 0 bases respectively, with 9 bases between them. Here the CDR3 DNA reads TGTGCCAGCAGCCTGAACAGGGCGAACACCGGGGAGCTGTTTTTT. Translated: CASSLNRANTGELFF.

By its share, this clonotype is medium-sized. The V call is TRBV20-1, the J call TRBJ2-5; a possible D gene is TRBD1 (6 bases). The CDR3 contains 15 residues. V shed 3 bases and J shed 1 base, with 15 bases lying between them. From germline, CDR1 is DFQATT and CDR2 SNEGSKA (reference sequence). The CDR3 sequence: CSARDTGNIQETQYF. In DNA, the CDR3 is TGCAGTGCTAGGGACACAGGGAACATCCAAGAGACCCAGTACTTC.

About this clonotype itself: A much larger clone lies a single base off, so this may be a read error. The J gene is TRBJ2-6, the V gene TRBV20-1, with 10 positions matching TRBD1. The CDR3 has 17 amino acids. Germline-derived CDR1 and CDR2 are DFQATT and SNEGSKA (reference sequence). The CDR3 DNA sequence: TGCAGTGCTAGTACGGACAGGGGGGATTCTGCGGCCAACGTCCTGACTTTC. This codes for CSASTDRGDSAANVLTF.